This T cell receptor beta chain was captured by sequencing in a study of T cells in Graves' hyperthyroidism and ophthalmopathy. Study outcomes and limitations: Blood shared most expanded thyroid clonotypes above 0.001.

Using RNA transcripts as the source, TCR beta CDR3 regions were amplified. RT-PCR in the first round (using the HTBI primer set) targeted the TCR CDR3. TCRdb ran MiXCR on the multiplex PCR reads and lists one entry per CDR3 protein. This table has about 360,000 distinct CDR3 sequences, about 13% appearing once. Uncontrolled infection, other autoimmune disease, pregnancy and lactation each barred patients from inclusion. This clonotype was counted many times. Antigen specificity is unknown. The TCR originated in a woman aged 18-29 years with Graves' hyperthyroidism. Sequences were obtained from blood.

The CDR3 DNA sequence: TGTGCCAGCAGCTATCAACACAGGGCTGGGGCCAACGTCCTGACTTTC. Amino acids: CASSYQHRAGANVLTF. The chain employs TRBV7-9 and TRBJ2-6, with a possible D match to TRBD1 (6 bases). In germline, CDR1 is SEHNR, CDR2 FQNEAQ (reference sequence). This CDR3 spans 16 amino acids. V gave up 4 bases and J gave up 2 bases, with 12 bases separating them.